This TCR beta chain was found in a study of blood T cell repertoires in COVID-19. Across the whole study: PBMCs, B-cell-depleted T cells, or T cells provided the cDNA or gDNA that made up the material.

The J segment lost 8 bases and the V segment lost 7 bases, leaving 13 bases of the junction unmatched. This CDR3 spans 15 amino acids. CDR1 is MNHEY, CDR2 SVGAGI, per germline. In the original workflow: Estimates of nucleated cell counts were drawn from the amplification of reference gene primers. Sequencing used immunoSEQ multiplex PCR; TCRdb keeps in-frame clones, though not all of them. Clonal size and the V and J genes are those of that table, whereas D and trimming came from the DNA. Of more than 60,000 clones listed, 80% to 90% are singletons. Sequencing was carried out using peripheral blood. This chain connects TRBV6-5 to TRBJ1-4, with TRBD1 matching over 7 bases. The receptor was derived from a man older than 75 with COVID-19, enrolled during active disease. CDR3: CASNGQALGKEKLFF. The CDR3 DNA is TGTGCCAGCAATGGACAGGCGCTGGGGAAAGAAAAACTGTTTTTT.